Each of the 10 T cell receptor beta chains below was sequenced from the same sample in a study of blood T cell repertoires in COVID-19. The table came from immunoSEQ multiplex PCR; TCRdb's copy has only in-frame clones and leaves some out. This table has almost 30,000 clones, 80% appearing once. Sequenced material: peripheral blood. The source of these receptors is a woman aged 70 to 79 with acute or convalescent COVID-19.

The chain employs TRBV27 and TRBJ2-7; weak D call: TRBD1 (6 bases). The germline V and J ends were trimmed by 2 bases and 4 bases, with 9 bases remaining between them. CDR1 is MNHEY, CDR2 SMNVEV, per germline (reference sequence). This CDR3 contains 13 residues. CDR3 coding DNA: TGTGCCAGCAGTTTAACAGGGCTGTACGAGCAGTACTTC. It is translated as CASSLTGLYEQYF.

The chain is built from TRBV3-1 (or the pseudogene TRBV3-2) and TRBJ2-2; TRBD2 is a possible D gene (7 bases). Trimming pared 4 bases from V and 5 bases from J, leaving 14 bases between. This CDR3 has 15 amino acids. Germline loops: CDR1 LGHDT, CDR2 YNNKEL (reference sequence). CDR3 residues: CASSPGGGGTGELFF. DNA of the CDR3: TGTGCCAGCAGCCCGGGGGGCGGCGGGACCGGGGAGCTGTTTTTT.

V and J are TRBV9 and TRBJ1-1; weak D call: TRBD1 (5 bases). The CDR3 extends over 17 amino acids. Germline CDR1 is SGDLS and CDR2 is YYNGEE. V gave up 0 bases and J gave up 0 bases, with 15 bases separating them. As DNA, the CDR3 is TGTGCCAGCAGCGTAGCTACTACGGGGGTTGTGAACACTGAAGCTTTCTTT. It is translated as CASSVATTGVVNTEAFF.

In this sample, this clone turned up a few times. This chain connects TRBV2 to TRBJ2-1; TRBD2 is a possible D gene (6 bases). V shed 3 bases and J shed 7 bases, with 13 bases lying between them. This CDR3 has 14 amino acids. The germline V gene encodes CDR1 SNHLY and CDR2 FYNNEI. The DNA for the CDR3 is TGTGCCAGCAGTGACCCCCTAGCGAGGAATGAGCAGTTCTTC. Amino acid sequence: CASSDPLARNEQFF.

This clone was counted only a few times. The CDR3, as DNA: TGTGCCAGCAGTTCCCAGAGGGGGGGAACCGGGGAGCTGTTTTTT. Protein sequence: CASSSQRGGTGELFF. The rearrangement joins TRBV6-5 to TRBJ2-2, with D possibly TRBD2 on 7 matching bases. CDR1 is MNHEY, CDR2 SVGAGI, per germline. The V end lost 4 bases, the J end lost 5 bases, and 14 bases lay between the germline ends. This CDR3 spans 15 amino acids.

V gene TRBV9 combines with J gene TRBJ2-7; TRBD2 matches 11 bases. The V segment lost 4 bases and the J segment 7 bases; nucleotides outside the gene matches: 10. The CDR3 is 15 residues long. Germline CDR1 SGDLS, CDR2 YYNGEE. The DNA of the CDR3 is TGTGCCAGCAGCCACCAACTAGCGGGAGATGATGAGCAGTACTTC. Its protein is CASSHQLAGDDEQYF.

The chain recombines TRBV9 with TRBJ2-3; D remains unclear. CDR3 length: 14 amino acids. CDR1 is SGDLS and CDR2 is YYNGEE in the germline V gene. The V end was cut by 4 bases, the J end by 2 bases, with 11 bases between. The CDR3 here is CASSPPFPTDTQYF. The CDR3 DNA is TGTGCCAGCAGCCCCCCCTTTCCCACAGATACGCAGTATTTT.

The gene calls are TRBV5-1 and TRBJ2-1; 12 bases fit TRBD2. CDR1 is SGHRS, CDR2 YFSETQ, per germline. CDR3 length equals 16 residues. J gave up 7 bases and V 4 bases, and 9 bases lay outside the gene matches. The CDR3 spells CASSAASGRAVNEQFF. CDR3 nucleotide sequence: TGCGCCAGCAGCGCGGCTAGCGGGAGGGCTGTGAATGAGCAGTTCTTC.

The chain combines TRBV3-1 (or the pseudogene TRBV3-2) with TRBJ2-1; D is perhaps TRBD2 (7 bases). This CDR3 comprises 16 residues. Trimming cost V 2 bases and J 9 bases, with 20 bases left between them. Germline CDR1 reads LGHDT; CDR2 reads YNNKEL (reference sequence). The CDR3: CASSQYPSGEGGEQFF. The DNA for the CDR3 is TGTGCCAGCAGCCAATACCCTAGCGGAGAAGGGGGTGAGCAGTTCTTC.

J is TRBJ1-6 and V is TRBV2; TRBD1 matches at 9 bases. Germline V CDR1 and CDR2: SNHLY, FYNNEI. V lost 6 bases and J lost 7; bases outside the gene matches: 4. The CDR3 runs 14 residues. The CDR3 loop is CASSWTGENSPLHF. Here the CDR3 DNA reads TGTGCCAGCAGCTGGACAGGGGAAAATTCACCCCTCCACTTT.